Listed here are 10 T cell receptor beta chains from one sample, sequenced in a study of cytomegalovirus exposure and HLA in healthy donors. Method: immunoSEQ multiplex PCR; TCRdb's copy keeps in-frame clones and lacks some. The data contain about 200,000 clones, around 83% of them singletons. The sequenced material came from PBMCs. Receptors were obtained from a woman aged 25 to 39 in good health and CMV-seropositive.

This clone was picked up many times. The genes are TRBV11-2 and TRBJ2-2; possibly TRBD1 for D (5 bases). This CDR3 is built from 15 residues. Deletions cut 0 bases from V and 6 bases from J, with 11 bases between. The germline CDR1 and CDR2 sequences are SGHAT and FQNNGV. The CDR3 spells CASSLDQRGPGELFF. The CDR3 bases are TGTGCCAGCAGCTTAGATCAAAGGGGCCCCGGGGAGCTGTTTTTT.

This chain connects TRBV5-6 to TRBJ2-7; 8 bases match TRBD2. The CDR3 runs 15 residues. The germline CDR1 and CDR2 sequences are SGHDT and YYEEEE. Unmatched junction bases numbered 8, after V lost 1 base and J lost 5 bases. CDR3 in amino acids: CASSLWAGGGDEQYF. The CDR3 nucleotides read TGTGCCAGCAGCTTGTGGGCGGGAGGTGGCGACGAGCAGTACTTC.

The chain joins TRBV29-1 to TRBJ2-7; D is uncertain. Between the trimmed V and J ends, which lost 0 bases and 2 bases, there was a span of 8 bases. The CDR3 contains 13 residues. Germline values: CDR1 SQVTM, CDR2 ANQGSEA. The CDR3 region is CSVEDSSPYEQYF. The DNA for the CDR3 is TGCAGCGTTGAAGACAGTTCGCCCTACGAGCAGTACTTC.

The chain employs TRBV29-1 and TRBJ2-2; 8 bases map to TRBD2. The germline V gene has CDR1 SQVTM and CDR2 ANQGSEA. The CDR3 is 13 amino acids. V trimming: 4 bases; J trimming: 7 bases; junction bases outside the gene matches: 5. In DNA form, the CDR3 reads TGCAGCGTTGTGATCGGGAGGGGCGGGGAGCTGTTTTTT. Residues: CSVVIGRGGELFF.

This chain connects TRBV5-1 to TRBJ1-1; D is possibly TRBD1 (6 bases). Germline CDR1 is SGHRS and CDR2 is YFSETQ. The germline V and J ends were trimmed by 7 bases and 4 bases, with 17 bases remaining between them. This CDR3 has 14 amino acids. The CDR3, as DNA: TGCGCCAGCCTGCCTGGTGGGGGCAGCACTGAAGCTTTCTTT. Translation: CASLPGGGSTEAFF. The whole variable domain, filled in from reference TRBV5-1 and TRBJ1-1, reads KAGVTQTPRYLIKTRGQQVTLSCSPISGHRSVSWYQQTPGQGLQFLFEYFSETQRNKGNFPGRFSGRQFSNSRSEMNVSTLELGDSALYLCASLPGGGSTEAFFGQGTRLTVV.

The gene calls are TRBV27 and TRBJ2-7, with D perhaps matching TRBD1 (6 bases). The V gene's germline CDR1 is MNHEY and CDR2 SMNVEV (reference sequence). The ends were cut back, 3 bases at V and 0 bases at J, with 21 bases in the middle. The CDR3 sequence is 18 residues long. The DNA for the CDR3 is TGTGCCAGCAGTTTTAACAGGGTCTGGAATCCTGACTCCTACGAGCAGTACTTC. Residues: CASSFNRVWNPDSYEQYF.

The sample holds many counts of this clone. This rearrangement joins TRBV5-6 to TRBJ2-7, with 12 bases fitting TRBD1. CDR3 length: 15 residues. V lost 2 bases, J lost 6 bases, and 6 bases stayed unmatched. Germline CDR1 is SGHDT and CDR2 is YYEEEE. The CDR3 DNA reads TGTGCCAGCAGCTTTCCGGGACAGGGGGCATCCGAGCAGTACTTC. It codes for CASSFPGQGASEQYF.

The V and J genes are TRBV5-4 and TRBJ2-7, with 7 bases that match TRBD1. Per germline, CDR1 SGHNT and CDR2 YYREEE (reference sequence). The CDR3 spans 16 residues. V shed 5 bases, J shed 0 bases, and the junction held 11 bases outside the gene matches. In nucleotides, the CDR3 is TGTGCCAGCAGTAGTCCGAAGGGGGACAGCTCCTACGAGCAGTACTTC. As protein: CASSSPKGDSSYEQYF.

The chain employs TRBV2 and TRBJ2-1; TRBD1 matches 9 bases. This CDR3 is 19 amino acids long. Losses at the gene ends were 6 bases for V and 12 bases for J; bases not matched to a gene: 27. CDR1 and CDR2 from the germline V gene are SNHLY and FYNNEI. CDR3 nucleotides: TGTGCCAGCAGCTTCGCCCCAAGTCCCCCCATCCGGGACAGGGTGGGGCAGTTCTTC. Amino acids: CASSFAPSPPIRDRVGQFF.

This clone is a singleton in its sample. The chain links TRBV28 to TRBJ2-7; possible D gene TRBD2, 6 bases. Trimming pared 4 bases from V and 4 bases from J, leaving 17 bases between. Germline values: CDR1 MDHEN, CDR2 SYDVKM. The CDR3 totals 15 residues. The CDR3 loop reads CASSSRTIGGYEQYF. CDR3 DNA sequence: TGTGCCAGCAGTTCACGGACGATCGGAGGGTACGAGCAGTACTTC.